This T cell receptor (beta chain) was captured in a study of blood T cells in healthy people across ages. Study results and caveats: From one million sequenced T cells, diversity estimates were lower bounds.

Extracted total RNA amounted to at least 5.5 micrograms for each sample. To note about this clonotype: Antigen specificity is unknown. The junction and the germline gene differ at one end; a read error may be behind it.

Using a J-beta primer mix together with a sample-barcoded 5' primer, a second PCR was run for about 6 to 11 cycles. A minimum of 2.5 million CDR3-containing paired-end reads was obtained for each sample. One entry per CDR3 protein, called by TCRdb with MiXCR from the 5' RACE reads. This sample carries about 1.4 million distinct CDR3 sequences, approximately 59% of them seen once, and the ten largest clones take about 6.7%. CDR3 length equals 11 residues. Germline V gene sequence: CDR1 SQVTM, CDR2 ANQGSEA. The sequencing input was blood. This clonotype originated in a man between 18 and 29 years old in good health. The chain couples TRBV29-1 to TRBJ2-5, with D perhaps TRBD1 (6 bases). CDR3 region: CSGITGNEQYF. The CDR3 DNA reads TGCAGCGGAATAACAGGGAACGAGCAGTATTTC.